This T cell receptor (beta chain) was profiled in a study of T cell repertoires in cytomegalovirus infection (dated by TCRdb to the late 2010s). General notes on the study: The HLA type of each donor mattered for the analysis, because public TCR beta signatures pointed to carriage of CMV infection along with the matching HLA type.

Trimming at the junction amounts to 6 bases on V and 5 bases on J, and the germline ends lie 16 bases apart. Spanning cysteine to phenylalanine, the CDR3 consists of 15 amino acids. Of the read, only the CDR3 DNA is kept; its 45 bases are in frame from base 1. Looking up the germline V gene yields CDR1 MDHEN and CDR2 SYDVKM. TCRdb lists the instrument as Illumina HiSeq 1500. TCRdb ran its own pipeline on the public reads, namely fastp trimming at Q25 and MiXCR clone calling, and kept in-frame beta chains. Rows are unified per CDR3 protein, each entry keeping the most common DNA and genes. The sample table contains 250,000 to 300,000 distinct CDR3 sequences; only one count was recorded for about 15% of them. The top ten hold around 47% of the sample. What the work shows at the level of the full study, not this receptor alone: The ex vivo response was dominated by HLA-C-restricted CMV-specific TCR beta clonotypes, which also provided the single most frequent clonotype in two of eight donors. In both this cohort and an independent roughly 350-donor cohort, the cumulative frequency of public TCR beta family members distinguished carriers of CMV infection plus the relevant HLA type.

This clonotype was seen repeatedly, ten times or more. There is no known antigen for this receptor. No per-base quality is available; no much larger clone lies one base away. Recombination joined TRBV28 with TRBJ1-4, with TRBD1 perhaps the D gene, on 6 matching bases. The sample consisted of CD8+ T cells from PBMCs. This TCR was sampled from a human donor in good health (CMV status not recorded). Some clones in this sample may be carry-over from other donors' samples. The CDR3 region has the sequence CASSQNQGRNEKLFF. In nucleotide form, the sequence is TGTGCCAGCAGCCAAAACCAGGGGAGGAATGAAAAACTGTTTTTT.